This TCR beta chain was captured by sequencing in a study of post-analysis software for immune sequencing data. Background on the study: Both relapsing-remitting and secondary progressive multiple sclerosis featured among the disease courses, as did progressive-relapsing multiple sclerosis.

This clonotype was observed at least ten times. The target antigen is unknown. Whole-study findings and limits: Batch-mates among the samples co-clustered strongly by F measure.

Presence of unique molecular identifiers characterized the TCR beta cDNA libraries. TCRdb recomputed calls from the PCR reads with MiXCR, one row per CDR3 protein. The data hold under 200,000 distinct CDR3 sequences, with 29% observed a single time. The material sequenced was blood. The TCR originated in a girl aged 2-17 years with multiple sclerosis.

The DNA for the CDR3 is TGTGCCAGCAGTGTTAGCGGGGGGAGCTCCTACGAGCAGTACTTC. Its protein product is CASSVSGGSSYEQYF. The J gene is TRBJ2-7, the V gene TRBV6-1; TRBD2 aligns across 10 bases. This CDR3 region has 15 residues. After removal of 4 bases from V and 0 bases from J, the junction contained 3 bases not matched to a gene. Germline V lookup: CDR1 MNHNS, CDR2 SASEGT.